This T cell receptor beta chain was obtained from a study of T cells in localized non-small cell lung cancer (dated by TCRdb to 2019 to 2021). For the study in its entirety: Comparing tumors with uninvolved tumor-adjacent lungs, the study looked at the T cell repertoires of fewer than 250 patients with early-stage NSCLC. The cohort consisted of approximately 240 treatment-naive NSCLC patients whose localized lung tumors had been resected. The mean age of the NSCLC patients was under 70 years, with 120 to 150 men and nearly 110 women. What the work shows at the level of the full study, not this receptor alone: Because the study design was exploratory, TCR variables were selected using unadjusted p-values without false-discovery rate correction. Of the top 100 tumor clones, a median of roughly 57 were detected in paired uninvolved adjacent lung; about 28 were also among that lung's top 100. Longer overall survival was associated with higher blood T cell density, whereas shorter survival was associated with higher adjacent-lung clonality. The highest T cell clonality was observed in uninvolved tumor-adjacent lung, where clonality exceeded that of tumor, suggesting that antigenic responses were more focused in uninvolved tumor-adjacent lung. Because multi-region tumor sequencing was not done, intratumor heterogeneity could not be ruled out.

To note about this clone: Its antigen is currently not known. No much larger clone exists at a distance of one base, and base qualities are not known.

At diagnosis, tumor, uninvolved tumor-adjacent lung and peripheral blood were collected and then preserved as a mix of FFPE and fresh-frozen material. For TCR repertoire profiling, the blood samples were analyzed as peripheral blood mononuclear cells. The immunoSEQ Assay was used to sequence TCR beta CDR3 regions from DNA. In the original analysis: T cell density was computed as TCR beta template counts normalized to usable DNA estimated by amplifying housekeeping genes. Richness was estimated using the preseqR package, with extrapolation to 400,000 templates for PBMC samples and to 120,000 templates for tissue samples. Clonality was defined by subtracting Pielou's evenness from one. Tissue-enriched TCRs were identified by differential abundance testing using productive amino-acid clonotypes, minimum total count 5 and alpha 0.1. Repertoire overlap between compartments was quantified with the Jaccard Index and Morisita Overlap Index. TCR beta CDR3s were clustered by GLIPH together with public tetramer-defined viral CDR3s, and at least three viral sequences plus V-gene enrichment were required for viral motifs. This is the immuneACCESS table as TCRdb keeps it, with only in-frame sequences that have V and J called. A part of the clones is gone; compared with another copy, unresolved V genes explain less than half, and the rest is unexplained. D and trimming were read from the DNA, whereas the V and J calls and clone size are those reported in that table. Recorded for this sample are 30,000 or so clones; more than 85% of them occurred a single time. Jointly, the top ten make up 25% to 35% of the sample.

Based on the germline V gene, the CDR1 and CDR2 sequences are MDHEN and SYDVKM. The CDR3 goes from the cysteine to the phenylalanine over 14 residues. CDR3 DNA is the only sequence kept; it has 42 bases, read in frame from the first base. For this chain, trimming is 4 bases at the V end and 3 bases at the J end, and the number of junction bases without a gene match is 5. The sequence came from an older female donor with stage I lung adenocarcinoma. The sample consisted of peripheral blood, taken before any cancer treatment. This receptor chain uses TRBV28 and TRBJ2-7; 8 central bases correspond to TRBD2. The bases read TGTGCCAGCAGTTCCCCCGGGACTAGCTACGAGCAGTACTTC. Its product reads: CASSSPGTSYEQYF. Outside the CDR3, residues come from the reference TRBV28 and TRBJ2-7 proteins, so the full variable domain is: DVKVTQSSRYLVKRTGEKVFLECVQDMDHENMFWYRQDPGLGLRLIYFSYDVKMKEKGDIPEGYSVSREKKERFSLILESASTNQTSMYLCASSSPGTSYEQYFGPGTRLTVT.